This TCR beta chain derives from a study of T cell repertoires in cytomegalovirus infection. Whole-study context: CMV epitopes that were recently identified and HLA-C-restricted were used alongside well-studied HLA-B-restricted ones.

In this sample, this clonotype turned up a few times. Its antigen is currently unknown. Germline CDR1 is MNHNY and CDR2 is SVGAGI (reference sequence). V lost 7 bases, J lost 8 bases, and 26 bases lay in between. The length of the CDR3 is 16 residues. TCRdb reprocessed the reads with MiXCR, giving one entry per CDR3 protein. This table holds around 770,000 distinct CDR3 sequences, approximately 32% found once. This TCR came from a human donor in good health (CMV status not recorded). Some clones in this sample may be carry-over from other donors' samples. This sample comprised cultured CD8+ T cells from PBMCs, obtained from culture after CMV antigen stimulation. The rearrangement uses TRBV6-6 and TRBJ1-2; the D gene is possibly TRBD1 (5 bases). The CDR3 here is CASTSPRDATRWGYTF. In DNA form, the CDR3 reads TGTGCCAGCACGTCTCCCCGGGACGCAACCCGTTGGGGCTACACCTTC.